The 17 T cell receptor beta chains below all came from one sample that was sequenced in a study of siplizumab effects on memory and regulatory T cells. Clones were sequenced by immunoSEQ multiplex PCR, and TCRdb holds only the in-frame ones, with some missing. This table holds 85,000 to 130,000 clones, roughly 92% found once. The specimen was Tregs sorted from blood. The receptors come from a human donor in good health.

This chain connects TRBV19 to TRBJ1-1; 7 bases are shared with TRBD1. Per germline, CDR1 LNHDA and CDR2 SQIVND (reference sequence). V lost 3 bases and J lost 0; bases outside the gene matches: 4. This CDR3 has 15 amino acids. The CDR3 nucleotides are TGTGCCAGTAGTATTTCCGGGACAGTGAACACTGAAGCTTTCTTT. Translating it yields CASSISGTVNTEAFF. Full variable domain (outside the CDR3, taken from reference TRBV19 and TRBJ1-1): DGGITQSPKYLFRKEGQNVTLSCEQNLNHDAMYWYRQDPGQGLRLIYYSQIVNDFQKGDIAEGYSVSREKKESFPLTVTSAQKNPTAFYLCASSISGTVNTEAFFGQGTRLTVV.

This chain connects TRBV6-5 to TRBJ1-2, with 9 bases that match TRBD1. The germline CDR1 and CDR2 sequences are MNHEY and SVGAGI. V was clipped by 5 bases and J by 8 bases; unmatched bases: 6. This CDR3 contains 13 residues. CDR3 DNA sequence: TGTGCCAGCAGTAGTACAGGGGGCAGAGGCTACACCTTC. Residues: CASSSTGGRGYTF.

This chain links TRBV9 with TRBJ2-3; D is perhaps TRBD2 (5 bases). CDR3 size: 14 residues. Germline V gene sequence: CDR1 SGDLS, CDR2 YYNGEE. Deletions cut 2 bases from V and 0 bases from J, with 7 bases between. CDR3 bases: TGTGCCAGCAGCGTGACTACTAGCACAGATACGCAGTATTTT. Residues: CASSVTTSTDTQYF.

The CDR3 sequence is CASSLGTSVNTGELFF. CDR3 nucleotides: TGTGCCAGCAGCCTAGGGACTAGCGTGAACACCGGGGAGCTGTTTTTT. The chain recombines TRBV7-6 with TRBJ2-2, with TRBD2 matching over 10 bases. CDR1 is SGHVS, CDR2 FNYEAQ, per germline. The CDR3 covers 16 residues. V lost 5 bases and J lost 1; bases outside the gene matches: 4.

The CDR3 protein is CAWIKGGAPLSGNTIYF. The CDR3 bases are TGTGCCTGGATAAAGGGAGGTGCCCCCCTCTCTGGAAACACCATATATTTT. The chain uses TRBV30 and TRBJ1-3, with unresolved D. From germline, CDR1 is GTSNPN and CDR2 SVGIG (reference sequence). Trimming shortened V by 4 bases and J by 0 bases, and 19 bases separated the two germline ends. The CDR3 is 17 residues long.

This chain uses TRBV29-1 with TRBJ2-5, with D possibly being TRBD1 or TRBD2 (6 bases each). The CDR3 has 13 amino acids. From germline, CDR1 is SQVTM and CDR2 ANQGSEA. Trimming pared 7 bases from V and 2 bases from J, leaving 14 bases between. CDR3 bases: TGCAGCGCTCTTGGAGGGGGGCAAGAGACCCAGTACTTC. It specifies CSALGGGQETQYF. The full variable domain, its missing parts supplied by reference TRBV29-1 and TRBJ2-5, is SAVISQKPSRDICQRGTSLTIQCQVDSQVTMMFWYRQQPGQSLTLIATANQGSEATYESGFVIDKFPISRPNLTFSTLTVSNMSPEDSSIYLCSALGGGQETQYFGPGTRLLVL.

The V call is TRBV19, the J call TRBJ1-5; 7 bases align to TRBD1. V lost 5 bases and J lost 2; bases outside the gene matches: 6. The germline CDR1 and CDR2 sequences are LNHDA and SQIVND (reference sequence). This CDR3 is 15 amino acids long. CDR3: CASSSRQGGNQPQHF. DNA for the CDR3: TGTGCCAGTAGTTCCAGACAGGGAGGCAATCAGCCCCAGCATTTT. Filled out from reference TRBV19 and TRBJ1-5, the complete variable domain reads DGGITQSPKYLFRKEGQNVTLSCEQNLNHDAMYWYRQDPGQGLRLIYYSQIVNDFQKGDIAEGYSVSREKKESFPLTVTSAQKNPTAFYLCASSSRQGGNQPQHFGDGTRLSIL.

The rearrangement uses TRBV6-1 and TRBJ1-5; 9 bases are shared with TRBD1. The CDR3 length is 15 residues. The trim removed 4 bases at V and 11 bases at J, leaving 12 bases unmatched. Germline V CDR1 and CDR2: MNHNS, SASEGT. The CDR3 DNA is TGTGCCAGCAGTGTCACGGGACAGGGAAGTTCGGCCCAGCATTTT. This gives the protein CASSVTGQGSSAQHF.

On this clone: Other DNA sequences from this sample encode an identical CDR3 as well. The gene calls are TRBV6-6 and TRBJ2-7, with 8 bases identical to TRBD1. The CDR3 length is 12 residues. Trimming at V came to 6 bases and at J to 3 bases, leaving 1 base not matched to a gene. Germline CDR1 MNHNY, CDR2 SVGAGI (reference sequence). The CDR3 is CASRQGVYEQYF. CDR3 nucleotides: TGTGCCAGCAGACAGGGGGTCTACGAGCAGTACTTC.

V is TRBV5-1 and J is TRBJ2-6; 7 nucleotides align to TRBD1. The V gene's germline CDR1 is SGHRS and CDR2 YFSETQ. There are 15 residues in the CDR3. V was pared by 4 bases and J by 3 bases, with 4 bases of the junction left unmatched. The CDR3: CASSMTGFGANVLTF. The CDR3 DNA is TGCGCCAGCAGCATGACAGGGTTTGGGGCCAACGTCCTGACTTTC.

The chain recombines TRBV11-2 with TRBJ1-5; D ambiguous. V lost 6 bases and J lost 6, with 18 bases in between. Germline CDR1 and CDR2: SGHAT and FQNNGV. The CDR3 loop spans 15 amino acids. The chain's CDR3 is CASSRGQLASQPQHF. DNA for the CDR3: TGTGCCAGCAGTCGTGGTCAATTGGCCAGTCAGCCCCAGCATTTT.

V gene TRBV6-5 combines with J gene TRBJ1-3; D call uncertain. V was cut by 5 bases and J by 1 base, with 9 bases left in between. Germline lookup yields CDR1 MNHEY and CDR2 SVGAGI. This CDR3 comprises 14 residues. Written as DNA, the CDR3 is TGTGCCAGCAGTACCAGGATTTCTGGAAACACCATATATTTT. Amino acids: CASSTRISGNTIYF.

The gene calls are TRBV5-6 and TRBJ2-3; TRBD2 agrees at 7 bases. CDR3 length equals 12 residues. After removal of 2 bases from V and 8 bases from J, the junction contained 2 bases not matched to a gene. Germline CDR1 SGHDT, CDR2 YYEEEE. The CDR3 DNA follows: TGTGCCAGCAGCTTTGTAGCGGGTACGCAGTATTTT. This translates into CASSFVAGTQYF. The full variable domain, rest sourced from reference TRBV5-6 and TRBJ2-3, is DAGVTQSPTHLIKTRGQQVTLRCSPKSGHDTVSWYQQALGQGPQFIFQYYEEEERQRGNFPDRFSGHQFPNYSSELNVNALLLGDSALYLCASSFVAGTQYFGPGTRLTVL.

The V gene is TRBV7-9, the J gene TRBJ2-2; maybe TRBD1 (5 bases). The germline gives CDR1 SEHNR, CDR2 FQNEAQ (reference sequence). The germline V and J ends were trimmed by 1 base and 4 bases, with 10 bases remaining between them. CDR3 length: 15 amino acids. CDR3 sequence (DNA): TGTGCCAGCAGCTTAGGGGCAGGGATCACCGGGGAGCTGTTTTTT. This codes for CASSLGAGITGELFF.

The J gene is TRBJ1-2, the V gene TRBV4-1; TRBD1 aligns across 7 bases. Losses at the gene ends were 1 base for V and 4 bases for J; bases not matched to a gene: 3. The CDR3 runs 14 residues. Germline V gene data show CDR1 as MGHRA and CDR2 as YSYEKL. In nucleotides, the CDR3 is TGCGCCAGCAGCCAAGGACAGGGATCCTATGGCTACACCTTC. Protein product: CASSQGQGSYGYTF.

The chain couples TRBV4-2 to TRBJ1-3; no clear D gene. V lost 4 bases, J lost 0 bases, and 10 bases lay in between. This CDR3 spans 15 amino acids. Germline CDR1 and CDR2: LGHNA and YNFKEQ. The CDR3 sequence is CASSREVTSGNTIYF. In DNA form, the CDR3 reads TGTGCCAGCAGCCGAGAGGTTACCTCTGGAAACACCATATATTTT.

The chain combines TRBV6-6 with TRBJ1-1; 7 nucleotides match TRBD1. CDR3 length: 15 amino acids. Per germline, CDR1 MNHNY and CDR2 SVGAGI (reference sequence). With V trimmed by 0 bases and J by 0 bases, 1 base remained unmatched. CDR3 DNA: TGTGCCAGCAGTTACTCGACAGGGATGAACACTGAAGCTTTCTTT. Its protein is CASSYSTGMNTEAFF.